The present T cell receptor beta chain was sequenced within a study of CD8+ T cells in alopecia areata. On the study more broadly: Patients received oral tofacitinib, 5 to 10 mg twice daily, for moderate-to-severe alopecia areata. A 6-month off-drug phase came after tofacitinib, which had lasted 6 to 18 months.

This sample's treatment: oral pan-JAK inhibitor, 5-10 mg twice daily. RNA was extracted and reverse transcribed into cDNA as the sequencing template. Method: immunoSEQ multiplex PCR; TCRdb's copy keeps in-frame clones and lacks some. The table lists about 140,000 clones, 82% of them singletons. The CDR3 is made up of 14 amino acids. Germline CDR1 is MNHEY and CDR2 is SVGAGI. V dropped 0 bases and J dropped 2 bases, with 2 bases sitting between them. The chain links TRBV6-5 to TRBJ1-6; D unclear. Sequences were derived from CD8+ T cells sorted from blood, sampled at week 4, from a patient treated with tofacitinib. The TCR was taken from a human donor with alopecia areata. The CDR3 nucleotides read TGTGCCAGCAGTTACTCGCCCTATAATTCACCCCTCCACTTT. Its translation: CASSYSPYNSPLHF.